Given below is one T cell receptor (beta chain) in context. The antigen is undetermined. This CDR3 is built from 16 residues. J lost 4 bases, V lost 2 bases, and 9 bases had no gene match. The germline gives CDR1 SGDLS, CDR2 YYNGEE. This entry belongs to a study of CD8+ T cells in alopecia areata. Study as a whole: Tofacitinib was taken orally by treated patients, and the dose was 5 to 10 mg twice daily. Study-wide findings and caveats: Sequencing of scalp tissue also captures the resident alphabeta T cells of normal skin.

Sequencing templates came from extracted RNA that was reverse transcribed into cDNA. The assay was immunoSEQ multiplex PCR, and TCRdb's table has in-frame clones only and misses some. In the table there are 150,000 or so clones, 50% to 65% of which are singletons. The gene calls are TRBV9 and TRBJ2-5, with 9 nucleotides matching TRBD2. This receptor was taken from a human donor with alopecia areata. Sequenced here: CD8+ T cells sorted from blood, sampled at week 0. For the CDR3, the DNA is TGTGCCAGCAGCGTTGGGACTAGCAGTCTTCGAGAGACCCAGTACTTC. Residues: CASSVGTSSLRETQYF.